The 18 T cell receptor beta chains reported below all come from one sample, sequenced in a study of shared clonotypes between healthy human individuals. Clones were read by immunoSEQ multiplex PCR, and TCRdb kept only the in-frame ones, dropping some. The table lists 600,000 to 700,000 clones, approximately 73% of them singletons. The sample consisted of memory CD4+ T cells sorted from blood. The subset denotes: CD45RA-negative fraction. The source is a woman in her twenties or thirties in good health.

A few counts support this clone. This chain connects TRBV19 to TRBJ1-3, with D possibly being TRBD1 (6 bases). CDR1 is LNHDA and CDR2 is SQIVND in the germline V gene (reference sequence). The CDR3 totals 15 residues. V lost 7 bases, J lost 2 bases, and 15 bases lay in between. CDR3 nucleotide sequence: TGTGCCAGTACCGGACAGTCTTTTGCTGGAAACACCATATATTTT. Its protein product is CASTGQSFAGNTIYF.

CDR3 residues: CASSSDRGQGYAEAFF. For the CDR3, the DNA is TGTGCCAGCAGCTCCGACCGGGGACAGGGATATGCTGAAGCTTTCTTT. V and J are TRBV5-8 and TRBJ1-1, with 9 bases that match TRBD1. The CDR3 has 16 amino acids. In germline, CDR1 is SGHTS, CDR2 YDEGEE. V lost 3 bases, J lost 6 bases, and 12 bases stayed unmatched.

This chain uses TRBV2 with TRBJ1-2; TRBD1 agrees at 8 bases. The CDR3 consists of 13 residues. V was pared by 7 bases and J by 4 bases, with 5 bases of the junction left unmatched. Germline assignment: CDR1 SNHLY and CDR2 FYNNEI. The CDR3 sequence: CASNTGTGYGYTF. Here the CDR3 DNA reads TGTGCCAGCAATACCGGGACAGGCTATGGCTACACCTTC.

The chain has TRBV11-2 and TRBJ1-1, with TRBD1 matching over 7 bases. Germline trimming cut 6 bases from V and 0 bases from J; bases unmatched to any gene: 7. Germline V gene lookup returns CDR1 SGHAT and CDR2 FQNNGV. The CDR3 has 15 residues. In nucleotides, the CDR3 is TGTGCCAGCAGTTCTAACAGGGGCATGAACACTGAAGCTTTCTTT. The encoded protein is CASSSNRGMNTEAFF.

The CDR3 region is CASRQQGGREKLFF. The CDR3 DNA reads TGTGCCAGCAGGCAACAGGGAGGGAGAGAAAAACTGTTTTTT. The chain recombines TRBV2 with TRBJ1-4, with D possibly TRBD1 on 6 matching bases. This CDR3 is 14 amino acids long. Looked up from germline, CDR1 is SNHLY and CDR2 is FYNNEI. The ends were cut back, 6 bases at V and 8 bases at J, with 16 bases in the middle. Combining the CDR3 with reference TRBV2 and TRBJ1-4 gives the whole variable domain EPEVTQTPSHQVTQMGQEVILRCVPISNHLYFYWYRQILGQKVEFLVSFYNNEISEKSEIFDDQFSVERPDGSNFTLKIRSTKLEDSAMYFCASRQQGGREKLFFGSGTQLSVL.

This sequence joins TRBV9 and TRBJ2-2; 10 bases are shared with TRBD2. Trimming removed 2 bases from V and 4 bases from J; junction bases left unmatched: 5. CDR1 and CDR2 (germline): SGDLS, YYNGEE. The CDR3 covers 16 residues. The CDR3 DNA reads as TGTGCCAGCAGCGTGGTAGGGACTAGCGCCACCGGGGAGCTGTTTTTT. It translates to CASSVVGTSATGELFF.

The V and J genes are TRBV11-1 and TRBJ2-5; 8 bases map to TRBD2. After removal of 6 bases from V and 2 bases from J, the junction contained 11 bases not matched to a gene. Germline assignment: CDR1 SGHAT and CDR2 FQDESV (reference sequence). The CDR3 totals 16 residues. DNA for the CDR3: TGTGCCAGCAGTCTAGGAAGCGGGAGTGAGCAAGAGACCCAGTACTTC. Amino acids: CASSLGSGSEQETQYF.

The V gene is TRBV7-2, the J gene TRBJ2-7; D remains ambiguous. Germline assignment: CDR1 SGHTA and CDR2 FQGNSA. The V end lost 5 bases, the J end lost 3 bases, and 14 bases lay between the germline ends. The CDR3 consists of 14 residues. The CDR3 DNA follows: TGTGCCAGCAGCCAATACTCGACGAGCTACGAGCAGTACTTC. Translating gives CASSQYSTSYEQYF.

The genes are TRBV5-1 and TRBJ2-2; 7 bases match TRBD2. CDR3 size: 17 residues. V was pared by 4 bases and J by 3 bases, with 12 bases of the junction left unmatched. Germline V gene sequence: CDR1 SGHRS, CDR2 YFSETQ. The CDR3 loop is CASSALAASLDTGELFF. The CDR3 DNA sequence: TGCGCCAGCAGCGCGCTAGCGGCTTCTCTGGACACCGGGGAGCTGTTTTTT.

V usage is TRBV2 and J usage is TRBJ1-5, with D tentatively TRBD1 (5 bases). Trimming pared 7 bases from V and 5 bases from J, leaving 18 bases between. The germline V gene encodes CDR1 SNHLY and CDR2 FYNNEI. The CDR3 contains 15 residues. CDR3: CASNLWGGEDQPQHF. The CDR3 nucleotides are TGTGCCAGCAATCTCTGGGGGGGTGAGGATCAGCCCCAGCATTTT. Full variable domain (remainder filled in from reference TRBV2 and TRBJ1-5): EPEVTQTPSHQVTQMGQEVILRCVPISNHLYFYWYRQILGQKVEFLVSFYNNEISEKSEIFDDQFSVERPDGSNFTLKIRSTKLEDSAMYFCASNLWGGEDQPQHFGDGTRLSIL.

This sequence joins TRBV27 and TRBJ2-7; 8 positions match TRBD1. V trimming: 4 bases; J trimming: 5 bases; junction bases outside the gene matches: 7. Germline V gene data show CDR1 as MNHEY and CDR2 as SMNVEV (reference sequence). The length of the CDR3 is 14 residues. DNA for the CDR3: TGTGCCAGCAGTTCAGGACAGGGTTCGGACGAGCAGTACTTC. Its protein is CASSSGQGSDEQYF.

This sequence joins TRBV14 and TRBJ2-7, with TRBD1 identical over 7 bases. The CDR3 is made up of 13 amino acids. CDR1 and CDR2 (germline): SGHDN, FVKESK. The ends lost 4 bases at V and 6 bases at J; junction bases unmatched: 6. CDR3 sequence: CASSRQGLGEQYF. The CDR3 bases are TGTGCCAGCAGCCGACAGGGTTTGGGCGAGCAGTACTTC. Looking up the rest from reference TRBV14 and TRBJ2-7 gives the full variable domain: EAGVTQFPSHSVIEKGQTVTLRCDPISGHDNLYWYRRVMGKEIKFLLHFVKESKQDESGMPNNRFLAERTGGTYSTLKVQPAELEDSGVYFCASSRQGLGEQYFGPGTRLTVT.

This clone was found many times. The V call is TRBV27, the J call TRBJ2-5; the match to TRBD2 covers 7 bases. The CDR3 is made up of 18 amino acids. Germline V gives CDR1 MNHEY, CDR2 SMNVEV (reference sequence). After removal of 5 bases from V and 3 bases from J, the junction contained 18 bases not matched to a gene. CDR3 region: CASSPIKPTSREEETQYF. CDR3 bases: TGTGCCAGCAGTCCCATAAAGCCGACTAGCCGGGAGGAAGAGACCCAGTACTTC.

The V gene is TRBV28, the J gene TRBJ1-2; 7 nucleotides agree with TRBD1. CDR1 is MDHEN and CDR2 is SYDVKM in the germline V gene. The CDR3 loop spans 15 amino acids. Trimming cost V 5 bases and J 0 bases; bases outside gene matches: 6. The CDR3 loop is CASSNPGTANYGYTF. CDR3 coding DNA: TGTGCCAGCAGTAACCCCGGGACAGCTAACTATGGCTACACCTTC.

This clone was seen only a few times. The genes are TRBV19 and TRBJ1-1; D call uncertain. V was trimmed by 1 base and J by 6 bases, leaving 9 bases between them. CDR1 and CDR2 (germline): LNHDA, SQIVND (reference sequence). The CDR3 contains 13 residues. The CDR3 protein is CASSIGPDAEAFF. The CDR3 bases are TGTGCCAGTAGTATAGGCCCGGACGCTGAAGCTTTCTTT.

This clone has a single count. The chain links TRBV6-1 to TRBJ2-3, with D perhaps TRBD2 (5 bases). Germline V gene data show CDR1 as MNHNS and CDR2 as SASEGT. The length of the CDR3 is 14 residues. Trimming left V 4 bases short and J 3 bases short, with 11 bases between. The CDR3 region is CASSADPGTDTQYF. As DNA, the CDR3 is TGTGCCAGCAGTGCTGATCCGGGAACAGATACGCAGTATTTT.

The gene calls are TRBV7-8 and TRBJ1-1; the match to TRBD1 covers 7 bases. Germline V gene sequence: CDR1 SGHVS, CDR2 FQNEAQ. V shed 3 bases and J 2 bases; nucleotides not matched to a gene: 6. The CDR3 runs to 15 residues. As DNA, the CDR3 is TGTGCCAGCAGCTTGACCGGGACAGTTAACACTGAAGCTTTCTTT. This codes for CASSLTGTVNTEAFF.

The CDR3 protein is CASLGGGSTDTQYF. CDR3 DNA: TGCGCCAGTTTGGGCGGGGGTAGCACAGATACGCAGTATTTT. This chain uses TRBV5-1 with TRBJ2-3; 7 bases map to TRBD2. Germline CDR1 is SGHRS and CDR2 is YFSETQ. V lost 8 bases, J lost 0 bases, and 6 bases stayed unmatched. CDR3 length: 14 amino acids.